Listed below are T cell receptor beta chains from one sample, sequenced in a study of B cell selection in AIRE deficiency. Sequencing used immunoSEQ multiplex PCR; TCRdb keeps in-frame clones, though not all of them. This table holds roughly 17,000 clones, just over 90% found once. The source material was CD4+CD25+ Tregs sorted from PBMCs. These receptors all stem from a human donor in good health. The CDR3 runs from the conserved cysteine through the conserved F or W. D genes are given only for firm matches. Clone size, where shown, is once, few, many, or a class for clones that have expanded.

abundance: -
v_gene: TRBV6-4
j_gene: TRBJ2-4
d_gene: -
CDR3aa: CASTPRGSGVAKNIQYF
CDR3nt: TGTGCCAGCACACCCAGGGGATCGGGGGTAGCCAAAAACATTCAGTACTTC

abundance: -
v_gene: TRBV5-6
j_gene: TRBJ2-4
d_gene: -
CDR3aa: CASSVGLFKNIQYF
CDR3nt: TGTGCCAGCAGCGTGGGACTCTTCAAAAACATTCAGTACTTC

abundance: -
v_gene: TRBV4-1
j_gene: TRBJ2-7
d_gene: -
CDR3aa: CASDRQYF
CDR3nt: TGTGCCAGCGACCGTCAGTACTTC

abundance: -
v_gene: TRBV6-6
j_gene: TRBJ1-1
d_gene: -
CDR3aa: CASSYGSYTEAFF
CDR3nt: TGTGCCAGCAGTTATGGGTCGTACACTGAAGCTTTCTTT

abundance: -
v_gene: TRBV5-1
j_gene: TRBJ2-1
d_gene: TRBD2
CDR3aa: CASSLFLLGGNEQFF
CDR3nt: TGCGCCAGCAGCTTGTTCCTCTTGGGGGGGAATGAGCAGTTCTTC

abundance: once
v_gene: TRBV19
j_gene: TRBJ1-6
d_gene: -
CDR3aa: CASRPGYYNSPLHF
CDR3nt: TGTGCCAGTAGACCGGGATACTATAATTCACCCCTCCACTTT

abundance: -
v_gene: TRBV5-6
j_gene: TRBJ2-3
d_gene: -
CDR3aa: CASSLQGSDTQYF
CDR3nt: TGTGCCAGCAGCTTGCAGGGGTCAGATACGCAGTATTTT

abundance: -
v_gene: TRBV18
j_gene: TRBJ2-7
d_gene: -
CDR3aa: CASSALGKSSYEQYF
CDR3nt: TGTGCCAGCTCCGCCCTCGGGAAGAGCTCCTACGAGCAGTACTTC

abundance: -
v_gene: TRBV29-1
j_gene: TRBJ1-2
d_gene: -
CDR3aa: CSVSDSFNYGYTF
CDR3nt: TGCAGCGTATCAGACAGTTTTAACTATGGCTACACCTTC

abundance: -
v_gene: TRBV5-4
j_gene: TRBJ2-7
d_gene: -
CDR3aa: CASSFGQSYEQYF
CDR3nt: TGTGCCAGCAGCTTCGGACAGAGCTACGAGCAGTACTTC

abundance: -
v_gene: TRBV6-5
j_gene: TRBJ1-6
d_gene: -
CDR3aa: CASSLRGSPLHF
CDR3nt: TGTGCCAGCAGTCTACGCGGTTCACCCCTCCACTTT

abundance: -
v_gene: TRBV5-1
j_gene: TRBJ2-7
d_gene: -
CDR3aa: CASSLEGRGFESATTGFYEQYF
CDR3nt: TGCGCCAGCAGCTTGGAGGGCCGAGGTTTTGAGAGCGCAACTACAGGGTTCTACGAGCAGTACTTC

abundance: -
v_gene: TRBV11-2
j_gene: TRBJ2-7
d_gene: -
CDR3aa: CASSLGGPYEQYF
CDR3nt: TGTGCCAGCAGCTTAGGGGGCCCCTACGAGCAGTACTTC

abundance: -
v_gene: TRBV6-1
j_gene: TRBJ2-5
d_gene: TRBD1
CDR3aa: CASTRTGWETQYF
CDR3nt: TGTGCCAGCACTAGGACAGGTTGGGAGACCCAGTACTTC

abundance: few
v_gene: TRBV18
j_gene: TRBJ2-7
d_gene: -
CDR3aa: CASSPGIQSYEQYF
CDR3nt: TGTGCCAGCTCACCCGGGATACAGAGCTACGAGCAGTACTTC

abundance: -
v_gene: TRBV6-1
j_gene: TRBJ1-2
d_gene: -
CDR3aa: CASSEATRRTYACTF
CDR3nt: TGTGCCAGCAGTGAAGCAACCAGGCGGACCTATGCTTGCACCTTC

abundance: few
v_gene: TRBV6-1
j_gene: TRBJ1-3
d_gene: -
CDR3aa: CAVPREGSGNTIYF
CDR3nt: TGCGCTGTTCCACGGGAGGGTTCTGGAAACACCATATATTTT

abundance: -
v_gene: TRBV6-1
j_gene: TRBJ2-4
d_gene: -
CDR3aa: CASSEGLAKNIQYF
CDR3nt: TGTGCCAGCAGTGAGGGACTAGCCAAAAACATTCAGTACTTC

abundance: -
v_gene: TRBV2
j_gene: TRBJ2-7
d_gene: TRBD1
CDR3aa: CASNNRDSLYEQYF
CDR3nt: TGTGCCAGCAATAACCGGGACAGTCTCTACGAGCAGTACTTC

abundance: -
v_gene: TRBV7-8
j_gene: TRBJ1-4
d_gene: TRBD1
CDR3aa: CASSLRQGAGAEKLFF
CDR3nt: TGTGCCAGCAGCCTAAGACAGGGGGCAGGGGCTGAAAAACTGTTTTTT

abundance: -
v_gene: TRBV21-1
j_gene: TRBJ2-1
d_gene: -
CDR3aa: CASSKALCGRGRNEQFF
CDR3nt: TGTGCCAGCAGCAAAGCGCTTTGCGGGAGGGGAAGGAATGAGCAGTTCTTC

abundance: -
v_gene: TRBV28
j_gene: TRBJ1-2
d_gene: -
CDR3aa: CASRGYGYTF
CDR3nt: TGTGCCAGCCGGGGCTATGGCTACACCTTC

abundance: -
v_gene: TRBV19
j_gene: TRBJ2-5
d_gene: TRBD2
CDR3aa: CASSASGSRGTQYF
CDR3nt: TGTGCCAGTAGTGCTAGCGGGAGTAGGGGGACCCAGTACTTC

abundance: once
v_gene: TRBV10-3
j_gene: TRBJ2-6
d_gene: -
CDR3aa: CAILTSGANVLTF
CDR3nt: TGTGCCATTCTGACCTCTGGGGCCAACGTCCTGACTTTC

abundance: -
v_gene: TRBV28
j_gene: TRBJ1-1
d_gene: -
CDR3aa: CASRAQWKAFF
CDR3nt: TGTGCCAGCAGGGCCCAGTGGAAAGCTTTCTTT

abundance: -
v_gene: TRBV4-2
j_gene: TRBJ2-3
d_gene: TRBD2
CDR3aa: CASSRSSGRPGDTQYF
CDR3nt: TGTGCCAGCAGCCGATCTAGCGGGAGGCCGGGCGATACGCAGTATTTT

abundance: -
v_gene: TRBV11-3
j_gene: TRBJ2-7
d_gene: -
CDR3aa: CASSLQAGSYEQYF
CDR3nt: TGTGCCAGCAGCTTACAAGCAGGGTCCTACGAGCAGTACTTC

abundance: -
v_gene: TRBV10-3
j_gene: TRBJ1-2
d_gene: -
CDR3aa: CAISEGQIYGYTF
CDR3nt: TGTGCCATCAGTGAGGGACAGATTTATGGCTACACCTTC

abundance: -
v_gene: TRBV4-2
j_gene: TRBJ2-7
d_gene: -
CDR3aa: CASSQESEYEQYF
CDR3nt: TGTGCCAGCAGCCAAGAGTCCGAGTACGAGCAGTACTTC

abundance: -
v_gene: TRBV10-3
j_gene: TRBJ2-7
d_gene: TRBD2
CDR3aa: CAIRVGTSGHEQYF
CDR3nt: TGTGCCATCAGGGTCGGGACTAGCGGACACGAGCAGTACTTC

abundance: -
v_gene: TRBV7-9
j_gene: TRBJ2-4
d_gene: -
CDR3aa: CASSLLPQGTKNIQYF
CDR3nt: TGTGCCAGCAGTCTCCTCCCTCAGGGAACCAAAAACATTCAGTACTTC

abundance: -
v_gene: TRBV18
j_gene: TRBJ2-7
d_gene: -
CDR3aa: CASSPPGRNYEQYF
CDR3nt: TGTGCCAGCTCACCACCGGGGCGAAACTACGAGCAGTACTTC

abundance: -
v_gene: TRBV7-2
j_gene: TRBJ2-7
d_gene: -
CDR3aa: CASSLRSGGSYEQYF
CDR3nt: TGTGCCAGCAGCTTAAGGTCAGGTGGTTCCTACGAGCAGTACTTC

abundance: -
v_gene: TRBV2
j_gene: TRBJ2-7
d_gene: -
CDR3aa: CASSAGLGSEQYF
CDR3nt: TGTGCCAGCAGTGCGGGACTTGGCAGCGAGCAGTACTTC

abundance: once
v_gene: TRBV19
j_gene: TRBJ2-7
d_gene: -
CDR3aa: CASSQQVPYEQYF
CDR3nt: TGTGCCAGTAGTCAACAGGTTCCCTACGAGCAGTACTTC

abundance: -
v_gene: TRBV6-5
j_gene: TRBJ1-5
d_gene: -
CDR3aa: CASSFPGSNQPQHF
CDR3nt: TGTGCCAGCAGTTTCCCGGGCTCCAATCAGCCCCAGCATTTT

abundance: -
v_gene: TRBV28
j_gene: TRBJ1-2
d_gene: -
CDR3aa: CAAKWTAPNYGYTF
CDR3nt: TGTGCCGCTAAATGGACGGCTCCAAACTATGGCTACACCTTC

abundance: -
v_gene: TRBV4-2
j_gene: TRBJ2-1
d_gene: TRBD2
CDR3aa: CASSLGTSGRAAYNEQFF
CDR3nt: TGTGCCAGCAGCCTCGGGACTAGCGGGAGGGCCGCCTACAATGAGCAGTTCTTC

abundance: -
v_gene: TRBV5-1
j_gene: TRBJ2-5
d_gene: TRBD2
CDR3aa: CASSLRPSGQGTQYF
CDR3nt: TGCGCCAGCAGCCTCCGCCCTAGCGGTCAAGGGACCCAGTACTTC

abundance: -
v_gene: TRBV7-2
j_gene: TRBJ2-1
d_gene: TRBD2
CDR3aa: CASSFSSGSWYNEQFF
CDR3nt: TGTGCCAGCAGCTTTTCTAGCGGGAGTTGGTACAATGAGCAGTTCTTC

abundance: -
v_gene: TRBV28
j_gene: TRBJ1-2
d_gene: TRBD1
CDR3aa: CASSSDRGLYGYTF
CDR3nt: TGTGCCAGCAGTTCGGACAGGGGGCTCTATGGCTACACCTTC

abundance: -
v_gene: TRBV5-1
j_gene: TRBJ1-4
d_gene: -
CDR3aa: CASSQGAPREKLFF
CDR3nt: TGCGCCAGCAGCCAAGGGGCACCTCGGGAAAAACTGTTTTTT

abundance: -
v_gene: TRBV5-1
j_gene: TRBJ2-1
d_gene: TRBD1
CDR3aa: CASSLTGGSYNEQFF
CDR3nt: TGCGCCAGCAGCCTTACAGGGGGCTCCTACAATGAGCAGTTCTTC

abundance: -
v_gene: TRBV5-1
j_gene: TRBJ1-1
d_gene: -
CDR3aa: CASSSGGFPEAFF
CDR3nt: TGCGCCAGCAGCTCGGGGGGTTTTCCTGAAGCTTTCTTT

abundance: -
v_gene: TRBV4-1
j_gene: TRBJ1-2
d_gene: -
CDR3aa: CASSRPPGADGYTF
CDR3nt: TGCGCCAGCAGCCGCCCCCCAGGAGCAGATGGCTACACCTTC